This passage covers 2 T cell receptor beta chains from one sample sequenced in a study of human T cells and chemical hapten exposure. TCRdb re-called the RACE reads with MiXCR, one entry per CDR3 protein. The sample contains 75,000 to 90,000 distinct CDR3 sequences, 10% to 11% of which appear only once. The time point is: patch test 3, about 24 weeks after DPC sensitization. Treatment reported: therapeutic diphenylcyclopropenone sensitization with weekly scalp DPC. The sequencing here drew on whole blood, taken in connection with sensitization to the hapten diphenylcyclopropenone (DPC). These receptors were collected from a woman aged 45-60 years with alopecia areata. Some clones in this sample may be carry-over from other donors' samples.

The chain recombines TRBV18 with TRBJ2-1; a possible D gene is TRBD2 (6 bases). The V end was cut by 3 bases, the J end by 7 bases, with 16 bases between. Germline V gene sequence: CDR1 KGHSH, CDR2 LQKENI. The CDR3 totals 15 residues. The CDR3: CASSPRDSPRNEQFF. CDR3 bases: TGTGCCAGCTCACCCCGGGACTCCCCAAGGAATGAGCAGTTCTTC.

This clonotype turned up a few times. The chain carries TRBV29-1 and TRBJ2-7; D possibly corresponds to TRBD1 (6 bases). V dropped 6 bases and J dropped 6 bases, with 9 bases sitting between them. The CDR3 loop spans 10 amino acids. Germline assignment: CDR1 SQVTM and CDR2 ANQGSEA. CDR3 coding DNA: TGCAGCGTCAGGGGTGGCGAGCAGTACTTC. Its translation: CSVRGGEQYF.